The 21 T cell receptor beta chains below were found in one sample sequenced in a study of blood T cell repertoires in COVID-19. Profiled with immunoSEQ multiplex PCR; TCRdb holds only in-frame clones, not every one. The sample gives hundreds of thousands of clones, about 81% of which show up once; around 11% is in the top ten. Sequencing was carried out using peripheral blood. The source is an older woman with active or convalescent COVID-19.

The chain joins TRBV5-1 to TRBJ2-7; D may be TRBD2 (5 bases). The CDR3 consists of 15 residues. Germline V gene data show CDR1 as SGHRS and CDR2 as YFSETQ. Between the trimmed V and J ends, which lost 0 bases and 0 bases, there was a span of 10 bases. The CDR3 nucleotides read TGCGCCAGCAGCTTGGAACCTACTAGCTCCTACGAGCAGTACTTC. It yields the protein CASSLEPTSSYEQYF.

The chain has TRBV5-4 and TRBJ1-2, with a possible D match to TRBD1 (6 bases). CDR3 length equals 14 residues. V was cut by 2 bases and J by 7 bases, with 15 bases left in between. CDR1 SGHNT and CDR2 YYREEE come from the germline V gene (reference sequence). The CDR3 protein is CASSFSGRGGGYTF. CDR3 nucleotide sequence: TGTGCCAGCAGCTTCTCGGGCCGAGGGGGTGGCTACACCTTC. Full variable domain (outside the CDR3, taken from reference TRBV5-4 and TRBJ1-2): ETGVTQSPTHLIKTRGQQVTLRCSSQSGHNTVSWYQQALGQGPQFIFQYYREEENGRGNFPPRFSGLQFPNYSSELNVNALELDDSALYLCASSFSGRGGGYTFGSGTRLTVV.

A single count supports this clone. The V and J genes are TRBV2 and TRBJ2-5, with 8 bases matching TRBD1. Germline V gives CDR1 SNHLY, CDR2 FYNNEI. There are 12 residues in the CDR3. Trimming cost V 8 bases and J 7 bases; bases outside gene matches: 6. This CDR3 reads CASRTGGGTQYF. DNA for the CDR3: TGTGCCAGCCGTACAGGGGGAGGGACCCAGTACTTC.

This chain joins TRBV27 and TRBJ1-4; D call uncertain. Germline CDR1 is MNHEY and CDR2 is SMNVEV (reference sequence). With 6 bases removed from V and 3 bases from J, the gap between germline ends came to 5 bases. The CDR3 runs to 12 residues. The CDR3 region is CASRTANEKLFF. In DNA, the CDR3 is TGTGCCAGCAGGACTGCTAATGAAAAACTGTTTTTT.

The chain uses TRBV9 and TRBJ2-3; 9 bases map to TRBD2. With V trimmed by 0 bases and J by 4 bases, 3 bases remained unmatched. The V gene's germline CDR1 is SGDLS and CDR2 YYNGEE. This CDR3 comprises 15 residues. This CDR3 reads CASSVGGGAADTQYF. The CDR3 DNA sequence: TGTGCCAGCAGCGTAGGCGGGGGGGCTGCAGATACGCAGTATTTT.

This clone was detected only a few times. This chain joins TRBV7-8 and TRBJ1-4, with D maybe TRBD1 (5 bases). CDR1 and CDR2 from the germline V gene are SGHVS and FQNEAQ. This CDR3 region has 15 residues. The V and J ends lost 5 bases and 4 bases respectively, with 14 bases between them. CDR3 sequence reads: CASSRRGRLNEKLFF. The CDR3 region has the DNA TGTGCCAGCAGCCGAAGGGGCAGGCTTAATGAAAAACTGTTTTTT. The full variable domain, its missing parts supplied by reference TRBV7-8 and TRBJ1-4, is GAGVSQSPRYKVAKRGQDVALRCDPISGHVSLFWYQQALGQGPEFLTYFQNEAQLDKSGLPSDRFFAERPEGSVSTLKIQRTQQEDSAVYLCASSRRGRLNEKLFFGSGTQLSVL.

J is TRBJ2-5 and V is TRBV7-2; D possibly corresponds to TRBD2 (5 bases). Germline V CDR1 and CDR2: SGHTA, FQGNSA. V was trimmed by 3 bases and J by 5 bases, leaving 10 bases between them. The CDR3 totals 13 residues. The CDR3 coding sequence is TGTGCCAGCAGCTTGAGGGATTCCGAGACCCAGTACTTC. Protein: CASSLRDSETQYF.

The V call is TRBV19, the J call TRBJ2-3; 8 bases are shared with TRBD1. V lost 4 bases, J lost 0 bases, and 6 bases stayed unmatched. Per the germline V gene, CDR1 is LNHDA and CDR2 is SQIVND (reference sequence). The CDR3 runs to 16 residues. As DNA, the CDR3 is TGTGCCAGTAGTAAGCCGGGACAGGACAGCACAGATACGCAGTATTTT. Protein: CASSKPGQDSTDTQYF. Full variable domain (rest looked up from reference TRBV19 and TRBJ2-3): DGGITQSPKYLFRKEGQNVTLSCEQNLNHDAMYWYRQDPGQGLRLIYYSQIVNDFQKGDIAEGYSVSREKKESFPLTVTSAQKNPTAFYLCASSKPGQDSTDTQYFGPGTRLTVL.

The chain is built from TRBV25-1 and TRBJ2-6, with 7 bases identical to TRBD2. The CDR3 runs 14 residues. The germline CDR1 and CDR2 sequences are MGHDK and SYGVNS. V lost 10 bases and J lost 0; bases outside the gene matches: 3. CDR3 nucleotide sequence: TGTGCCAAGGGAGGGGACTCTGGGGCCAACGTCCTGACTTTC. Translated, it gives CAKGGDSGANVLTF.

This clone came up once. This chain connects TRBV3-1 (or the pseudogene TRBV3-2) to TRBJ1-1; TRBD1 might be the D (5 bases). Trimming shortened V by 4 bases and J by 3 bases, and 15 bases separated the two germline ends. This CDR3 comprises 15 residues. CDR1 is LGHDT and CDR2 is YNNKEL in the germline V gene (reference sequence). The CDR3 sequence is CASSPLRGRDTEAFF. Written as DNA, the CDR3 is TGTGCCAGCAGCCCCCTTCGGGGGAGGGACACTGAAGCTTTCTTT.

The CDR3 sequence: CASSPHPGQGFEQYF. For the CDR3, the DNA is TGTGCCAGCAGCCCGCATCCGGGACAGGGGTTCGAGCAGTACTTC. The gene calls are TRBV3-1 (or the pseudogene TRBV3-2) and TRBJ2-7, with 10 bases identical to TRBD1. The V segment lost 4 bases and the J segment 6 bases; nucleotides outside the gene matches: 9. This CDR3 spans 15 amino acids. Per germline, CDR1 LGHDT and CDR2 YNNKEL (reference sequence).

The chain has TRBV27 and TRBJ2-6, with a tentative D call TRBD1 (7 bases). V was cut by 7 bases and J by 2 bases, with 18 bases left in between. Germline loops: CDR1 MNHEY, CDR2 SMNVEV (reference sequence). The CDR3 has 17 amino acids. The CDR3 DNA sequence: TGTGCCAGCACTGACAGGGTGGCGGGGACTGGGGCCAACGTCCTGACTTTC. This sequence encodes CASTDRVAGTGANVLTF.

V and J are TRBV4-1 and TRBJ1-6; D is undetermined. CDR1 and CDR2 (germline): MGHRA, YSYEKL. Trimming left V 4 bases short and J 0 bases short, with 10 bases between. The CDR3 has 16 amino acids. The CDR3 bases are TGCGCCAGCAGCCCCCCGGGGAGCTCCTATAATTCACCCCTCCACTTT. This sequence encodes CASSPPGSSYNSPLHF.

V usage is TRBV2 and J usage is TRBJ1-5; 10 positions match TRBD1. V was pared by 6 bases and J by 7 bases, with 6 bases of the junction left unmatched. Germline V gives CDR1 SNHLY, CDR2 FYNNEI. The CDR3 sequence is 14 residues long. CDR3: CASRQGTGEQPQHF. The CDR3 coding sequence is TGTGCCAGCAGGCAGGGGACAGGGGAACAGCCCCAGCATTTT.

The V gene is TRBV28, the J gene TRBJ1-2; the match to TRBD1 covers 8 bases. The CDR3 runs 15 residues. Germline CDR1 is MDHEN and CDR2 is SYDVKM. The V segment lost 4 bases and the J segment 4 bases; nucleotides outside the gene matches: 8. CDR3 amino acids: CASSSNYRGVYGYTF. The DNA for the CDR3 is TGTGCCAGCAGTTCAAATTACAGGGGGGTCTATGGCTACACCTTC.

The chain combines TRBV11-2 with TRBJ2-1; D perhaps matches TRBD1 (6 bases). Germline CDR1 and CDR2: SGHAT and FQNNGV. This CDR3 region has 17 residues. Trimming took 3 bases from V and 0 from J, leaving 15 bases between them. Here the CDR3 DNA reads TGTGCCAGCAGCTTGTTAGTGGGGGCGAGCTCCTACAATGAGCAGTTCTTC. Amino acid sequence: CASSLLVGASSYNEQFF.

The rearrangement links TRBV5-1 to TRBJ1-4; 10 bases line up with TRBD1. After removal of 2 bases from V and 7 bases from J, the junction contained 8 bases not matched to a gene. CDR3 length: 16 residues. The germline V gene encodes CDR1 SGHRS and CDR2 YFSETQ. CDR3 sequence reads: CASSFAGTGVFEKLFF. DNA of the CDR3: TGCGCCAGCAGCTTCGCCGGGACAGGGGTTTTTGAAAAACTGTTTTTT.

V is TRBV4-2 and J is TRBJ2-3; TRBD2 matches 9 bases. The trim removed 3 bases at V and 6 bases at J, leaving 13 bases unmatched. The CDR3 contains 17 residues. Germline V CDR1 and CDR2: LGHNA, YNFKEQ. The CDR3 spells CASSHELPGLARDTQYF. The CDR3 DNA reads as TGTGCCAGCAGCCACGAACTCCCGGGACTAGCAAGGGATACGCAGTATTTT.

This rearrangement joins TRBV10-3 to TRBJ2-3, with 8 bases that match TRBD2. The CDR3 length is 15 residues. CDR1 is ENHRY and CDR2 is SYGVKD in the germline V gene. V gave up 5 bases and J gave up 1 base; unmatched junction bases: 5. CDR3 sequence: CAISSPGLGTDTQYF. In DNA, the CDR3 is TGTGCCATCAGTTCCCCGGGACTAGGCACAGATACGCAGTATTTT.

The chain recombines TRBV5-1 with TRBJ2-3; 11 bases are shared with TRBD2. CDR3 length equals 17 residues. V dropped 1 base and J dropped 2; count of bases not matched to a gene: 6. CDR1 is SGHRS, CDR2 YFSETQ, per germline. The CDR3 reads CASSLPLAGGITDTQYF. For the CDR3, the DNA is TGCGCCAGCAGCTTGCCCCTAGCGGGGGGAATCACAGATACGCAGTATTTT.

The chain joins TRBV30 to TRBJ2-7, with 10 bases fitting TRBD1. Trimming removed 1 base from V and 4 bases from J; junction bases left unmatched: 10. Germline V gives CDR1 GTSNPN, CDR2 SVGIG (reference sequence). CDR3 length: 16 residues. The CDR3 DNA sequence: TGTGCCTGGAGTGCTCGCCCGGGACAGGGGAAGTACGAGCAGTACTTC. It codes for CAWSARPGQGKYEQYF.